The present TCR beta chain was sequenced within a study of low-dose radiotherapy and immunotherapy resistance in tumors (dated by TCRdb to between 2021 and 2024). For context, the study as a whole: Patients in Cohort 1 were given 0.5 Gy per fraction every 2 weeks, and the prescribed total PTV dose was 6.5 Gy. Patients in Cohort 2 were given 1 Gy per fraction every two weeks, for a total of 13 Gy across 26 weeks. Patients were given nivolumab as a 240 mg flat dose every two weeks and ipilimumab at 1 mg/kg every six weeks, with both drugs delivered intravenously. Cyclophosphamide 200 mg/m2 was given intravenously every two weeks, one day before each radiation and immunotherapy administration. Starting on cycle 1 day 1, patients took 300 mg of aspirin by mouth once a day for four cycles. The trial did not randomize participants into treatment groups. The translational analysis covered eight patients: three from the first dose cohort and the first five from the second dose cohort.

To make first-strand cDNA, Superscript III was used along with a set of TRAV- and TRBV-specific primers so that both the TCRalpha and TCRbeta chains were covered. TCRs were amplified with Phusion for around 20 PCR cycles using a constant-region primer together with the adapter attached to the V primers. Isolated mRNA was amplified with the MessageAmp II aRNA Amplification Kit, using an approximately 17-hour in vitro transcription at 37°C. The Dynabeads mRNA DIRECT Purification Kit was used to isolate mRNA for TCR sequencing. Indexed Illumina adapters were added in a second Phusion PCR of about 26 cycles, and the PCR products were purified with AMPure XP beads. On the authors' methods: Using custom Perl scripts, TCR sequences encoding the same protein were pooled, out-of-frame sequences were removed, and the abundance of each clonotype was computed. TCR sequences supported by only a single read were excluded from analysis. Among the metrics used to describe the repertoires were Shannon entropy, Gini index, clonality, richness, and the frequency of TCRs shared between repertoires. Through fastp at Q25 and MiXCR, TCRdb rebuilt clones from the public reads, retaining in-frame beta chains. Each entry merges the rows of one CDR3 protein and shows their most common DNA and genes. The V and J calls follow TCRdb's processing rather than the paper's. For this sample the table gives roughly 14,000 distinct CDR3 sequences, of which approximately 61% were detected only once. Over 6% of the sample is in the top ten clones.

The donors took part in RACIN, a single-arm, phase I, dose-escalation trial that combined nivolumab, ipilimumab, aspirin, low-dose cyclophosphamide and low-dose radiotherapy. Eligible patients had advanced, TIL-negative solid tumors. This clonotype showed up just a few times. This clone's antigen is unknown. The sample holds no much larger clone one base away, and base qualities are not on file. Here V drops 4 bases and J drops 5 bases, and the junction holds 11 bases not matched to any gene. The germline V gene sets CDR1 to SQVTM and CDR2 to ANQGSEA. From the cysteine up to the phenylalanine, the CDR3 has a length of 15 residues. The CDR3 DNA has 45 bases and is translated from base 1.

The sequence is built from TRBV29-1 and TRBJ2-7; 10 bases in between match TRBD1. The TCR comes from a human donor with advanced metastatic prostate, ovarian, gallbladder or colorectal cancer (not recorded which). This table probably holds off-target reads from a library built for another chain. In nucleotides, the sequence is TGCAGCGTTGTGGCCCTTGACAGGGGGCGACACGAGCAGTACTTC. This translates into CSVVALDRGRHEQYF.